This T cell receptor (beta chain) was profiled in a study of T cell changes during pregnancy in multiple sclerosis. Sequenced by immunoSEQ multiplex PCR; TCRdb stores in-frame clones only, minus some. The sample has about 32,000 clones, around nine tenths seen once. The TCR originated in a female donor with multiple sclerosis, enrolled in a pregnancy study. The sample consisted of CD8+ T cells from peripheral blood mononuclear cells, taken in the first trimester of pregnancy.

CDR3 nucleotides: TGTGCCAGCAGCGACGGGATCGGGCCCCAGCATTTT. Residues: CASSDGIGPQHF. This chain uses TRBV9 with TRBJ1-5; D not certain. The CDR3 runs to 12 residues. V shed 3 bases and J shed 9 bases, with 10 bases lying between them. Germline V gene sequence: CDR1 SGDLS, CDR2 YYNGEE.